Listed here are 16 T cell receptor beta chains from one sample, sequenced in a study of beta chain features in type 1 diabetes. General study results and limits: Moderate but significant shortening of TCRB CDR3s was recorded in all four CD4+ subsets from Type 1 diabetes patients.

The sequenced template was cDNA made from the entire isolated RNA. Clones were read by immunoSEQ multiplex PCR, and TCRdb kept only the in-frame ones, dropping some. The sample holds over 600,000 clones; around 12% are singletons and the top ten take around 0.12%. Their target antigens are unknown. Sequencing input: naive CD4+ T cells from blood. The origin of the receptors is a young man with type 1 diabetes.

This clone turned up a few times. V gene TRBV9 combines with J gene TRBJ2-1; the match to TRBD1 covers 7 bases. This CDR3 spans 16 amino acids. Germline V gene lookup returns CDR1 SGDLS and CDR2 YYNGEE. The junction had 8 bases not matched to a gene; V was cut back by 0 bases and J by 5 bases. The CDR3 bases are TGTGCCAGCAGCGTAGAGCCGCGTACAGGGGACAATGAGCAGTTCTTC. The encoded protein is CASSVEPRTGDNEQFF.

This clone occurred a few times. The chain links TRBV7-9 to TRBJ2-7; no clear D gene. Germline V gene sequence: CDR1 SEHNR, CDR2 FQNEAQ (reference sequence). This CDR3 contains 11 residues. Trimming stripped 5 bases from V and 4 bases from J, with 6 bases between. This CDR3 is CASSPQYEQYF. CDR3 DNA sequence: TGTGCCAGCAGCCCCCAATACGAGCAGTACTTC. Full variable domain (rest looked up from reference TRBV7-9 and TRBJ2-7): DTGVSQNPRHKITKRGQNVTFRCDPISEHNRLYWYRQTLGQGPEFLTYFQNEAQLEKSRLLSDRFSAERPKGSFSTLEIQRTEQGDSAMYLCASSPQYEQYFGPGTRLTVT.

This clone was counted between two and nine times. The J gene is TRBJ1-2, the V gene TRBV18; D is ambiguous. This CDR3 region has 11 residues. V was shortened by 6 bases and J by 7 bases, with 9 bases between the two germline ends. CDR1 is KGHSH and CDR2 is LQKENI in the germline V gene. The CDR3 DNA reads TGTGCCAGCTCCCCGGGATTTGGCTACACCTTC. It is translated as CASSPGFGYTF. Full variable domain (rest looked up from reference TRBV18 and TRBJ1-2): NAGVMQNPRHLVRRRGQEARLRCSPMKGHSHVYWYRQLPEEGLKFMVYLQKENIIDESGMPKERFSAEFPKEGPSILRIQQVVRGDSAAYFCASSPGFGYTFGSGTRLTVV.

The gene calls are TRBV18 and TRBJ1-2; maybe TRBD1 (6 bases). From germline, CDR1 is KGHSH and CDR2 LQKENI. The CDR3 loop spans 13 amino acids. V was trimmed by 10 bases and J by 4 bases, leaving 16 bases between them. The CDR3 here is CATRTAITYGYTF. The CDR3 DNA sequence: TGTGCCACCCGGACAGCCATCACCTATGGCTACACCTTC.

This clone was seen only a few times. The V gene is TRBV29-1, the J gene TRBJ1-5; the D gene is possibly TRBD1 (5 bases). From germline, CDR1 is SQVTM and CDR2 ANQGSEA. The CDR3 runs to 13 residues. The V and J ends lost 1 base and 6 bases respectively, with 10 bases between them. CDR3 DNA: TGCAGCGTTGAAGGGGGCGAGGGTCAGCCCCAGCATTTT. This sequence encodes CSVEGGEGQPQHF.

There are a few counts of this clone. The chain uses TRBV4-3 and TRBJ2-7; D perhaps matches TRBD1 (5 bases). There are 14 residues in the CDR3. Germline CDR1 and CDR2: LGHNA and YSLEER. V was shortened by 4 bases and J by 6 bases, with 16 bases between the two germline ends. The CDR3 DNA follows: TGCGCCAGCAGCCCCCCCGGCCGGACAACCGAGCAGTACTTC. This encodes CASSPPGRTTEQYF.

CDR3 bases: TGCGCCAGCAGCTTCGGGACGGAAGAAAAACTGTTTTTT. This translates into CASSFGTEEKLFF. The chain is built from TRBV5-1 and TRBJ1-4, with a tentative D call TRBD1 (5 bases). This CDR3 spans 13 amino acids. Trimming stripped 2 bases from V and 8 bases from J, with 10 bases between. Germline CDR1 SGHRS, CDR2 YFSETQ.

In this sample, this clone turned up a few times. The CDR3 protein is CASSSQPTTGYEKLFF. CDR3 coding DNA: TGTGCCAGTAGTTCCCAGCCCACCACGGGGTATGAAAAACTGTTTTTT. The chain links TRBV19 to TRBJ1-4; no reliable D call. From germline, CDR1 is LNHDA and CDR2 SQIVND (reference sequence). The CDR3 totals 16 residues. V was cut by 5 bases and J by 6 bases, with 19 bases left in between. Together with reference TRBV19 and TRBJ1-4, the CDR3 gives the full variable domain: DGGITQSPKYLFRKEGQNVTLSCEQNLNHDAMYWYRQDPGQGLRLIYYSQIVNDFQKGDIAEGYSVSREKKESFPLTVTSAQKNPTAFYLCASSSQPTTGYEKLFFGSGTQLSVL.

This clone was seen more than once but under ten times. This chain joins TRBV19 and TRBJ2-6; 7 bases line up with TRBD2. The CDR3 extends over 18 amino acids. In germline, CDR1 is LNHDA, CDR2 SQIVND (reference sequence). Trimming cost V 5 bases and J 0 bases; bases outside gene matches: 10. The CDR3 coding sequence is TGTGCCAGTAGTCCCTCATCGGGGGGAAGCTCTGGGGCCAACGTCCTGACTTTC. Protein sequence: CASSPSSGGSSGANVLTF. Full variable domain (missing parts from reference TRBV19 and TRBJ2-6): DGGITQSPKYLFRKEGQNVTLSCEQNLNHDAMYWYRQDPGQGLRLIYYSQIVNDFQKGDIAEGYSVSREKKESFPLTVTSAQKNPTAFYLCASSPSSGGSSGANVLTFGAGSRLTVL.

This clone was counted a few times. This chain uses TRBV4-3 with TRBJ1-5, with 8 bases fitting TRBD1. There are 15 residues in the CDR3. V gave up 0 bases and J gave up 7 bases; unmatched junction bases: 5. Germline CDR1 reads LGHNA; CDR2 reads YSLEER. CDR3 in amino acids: CASSQDRTGHQPQHF. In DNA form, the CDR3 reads TGCGCCAGCAGCCAAGATAGGACAGGGCACCAGCCCCAGCATTTT.

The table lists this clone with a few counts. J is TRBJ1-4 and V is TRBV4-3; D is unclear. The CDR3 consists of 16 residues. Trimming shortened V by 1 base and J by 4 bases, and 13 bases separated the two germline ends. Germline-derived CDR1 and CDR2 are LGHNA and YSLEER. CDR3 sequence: CASSQALGSVNEKLFF. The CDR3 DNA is TGCGCCAGCAGCCAAGCCCTTGGCTCAGTTAATGAAAAACTGTTTTTT.

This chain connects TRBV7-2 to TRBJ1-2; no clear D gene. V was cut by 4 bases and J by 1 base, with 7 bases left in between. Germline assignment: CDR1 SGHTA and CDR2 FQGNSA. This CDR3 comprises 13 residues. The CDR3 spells CASSSENNYGYTF. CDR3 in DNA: TGTGCCAGCAGCTCCGAGAATAACTATGGCTACACCTTC.

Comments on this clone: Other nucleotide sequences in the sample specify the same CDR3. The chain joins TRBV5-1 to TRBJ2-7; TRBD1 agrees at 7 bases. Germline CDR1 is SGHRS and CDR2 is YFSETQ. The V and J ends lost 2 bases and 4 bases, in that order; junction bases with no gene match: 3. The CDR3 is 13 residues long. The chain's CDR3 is CASSLGTEYEQYF. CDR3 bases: TGCGCCAGCAGCTTAGGGACAGAGTACGAGCAGTACTTC.

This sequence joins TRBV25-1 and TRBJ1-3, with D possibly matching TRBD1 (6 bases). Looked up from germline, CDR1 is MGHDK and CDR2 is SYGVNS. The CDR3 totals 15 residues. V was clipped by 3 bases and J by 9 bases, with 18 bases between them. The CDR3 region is CASSDQTGSMITIYF. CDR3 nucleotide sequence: TGTGCCAGCAGTGACCAGACAGGTTCGATGATCACCATATATTTT. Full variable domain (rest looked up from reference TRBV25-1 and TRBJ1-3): EADIYQTPRYLVIGTGKKITLECSQTMGHDKMYWYQQDPGMELHLIHYSYGVNSTEKGDLSSESTVSRIRTEHFPLTLESARPSHTSQYLCASSDQTGSMITIYFGEGSWLTVV.

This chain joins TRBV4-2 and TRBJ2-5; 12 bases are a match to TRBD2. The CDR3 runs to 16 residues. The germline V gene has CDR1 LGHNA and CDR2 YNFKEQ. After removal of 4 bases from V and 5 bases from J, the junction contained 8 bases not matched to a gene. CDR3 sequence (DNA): TGTGCCAGCAGCCGAAGAGCACTAGCGGGGGGTGAGACCCAGTACTTC. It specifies CASSRRALAGGETQYF.

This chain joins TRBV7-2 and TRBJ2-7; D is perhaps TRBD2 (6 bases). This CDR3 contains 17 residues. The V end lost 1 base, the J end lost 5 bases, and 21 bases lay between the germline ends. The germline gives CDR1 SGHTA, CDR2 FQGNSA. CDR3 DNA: TGTGCCAGCAGCTTAGGGTATGGGACTCAGGAGGCGAACGAGCAGTACTTC. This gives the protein CASSLGYGTQEANEQYF.